The 20 T cell receptor beta chains listed next were all sequenced from one sample in a study of blood T cell repertoires in COVID-19. Clones were read by immunoSEQ multiplex PCR, and TCRdb kept only the in-frame ones, dropping some. Altogether some 100,000 clones are present, roughly 90% being singletons, with the ten largest covering 5.5% to 6.5%. The sequenced material came from peripheral blood. Receptor source: a woman aged 55-75 years with acute or convalescent COVID-19.

This clone was recorded only once. The chain employs TRBV11-2 and TRBJ2-1; 10 bases match TRBD2. Unmatched junction bases numbered 8, after V lost 2 bases and J lost 4 bases. The CDR3 loop spans 17 amino acids. Germline V gene lookup returns CDR1 SGHAT and CDR2 FQNNGV. CDR3 nucleotide sequence: TGTGCCAGCAGCTTACTCGCGCGAGCGGGAGGGTACAATGAGCAGTTCTTC. Translation: CASSLLARAGGYNEQFF. Based on the CDR3 plus reference TRBV11-2 and TRBJ2-1, the full variable domain is EAGVAQSPRYKIIEKRQSVAFWCNPISGHATLYWYQQILGQGPKLLIQFQNNGVVDDSQLPKDRFSAERLKGVDSTLKIQPAKLEDSAVYLCASSLLARAGGYNEQFFGPGTRLTVL.

This chain links TRBV16 with TRBJ1-5, with D possibly matching TRBD1 (6 bases). The germline CDR1 and CDR2 sequences are KGHSY and FQNENV. This CDR3 contains 14 residues. Trimming left V 4 bases short and J 9 bases short, with 16 bases between. The CDR3 bases are TGTGCCAGCAGCCCCCCCCAGGGGTTGGTGCCCCAGCATTTT. It is translated as CASSPPQGLVPQHF.

The V gene is TRBV7-2, the J gene TRBJ2-1, with TRBD2 matching over 7 bases. Trimming took 1 base from V and 7 from J; bases not matched to a gene: 7. The CDR3 contains 15 residues. Germline loops: CDR1 SGHTA, CDR2 FQGNSA. CDR3 coding DNA: TGTGCCAGCAGCTTAGGGACTAGAAAGGGTAATGAGCAGTTCTTC. Translating it yields CASSLGTRKGNEQFF.

The chain carries TRBV7-2 and TRBJ1-5; perhaps TRBD1 as D (5 bases). Germline V gene data show CDR1 as SGHTA and CDR2 as FQGNSA. CDR3 length: 15 amino acids. V lost 4 bases to trimming and J lost 0 bases, with 10 bases between them. The CDR3 DNA sequence: TGTGCCAGCAGCTCGCAGGGATTTAGCAATCAGCCCCAGCATTTT. This codes for CASSSQGFSNQPQHF. The whole variable domain, filled in from reference TRBV7-2 and TRBJ1-5, reads GAGVSQSPSNKVTEKGKDVELRCDPISGHTALYWYRQSLGQGLEFLIYFQGNSAPDKSGLPSDRFSAERTGGSVSTLTIQRTQQEDSAVYLCASSSQGFSNQPQHFGDGTRLSIL.

J is TRBJ1-4 and V is TRBV28; D perhaps matches TRBD1 (6 bases). The CDR3 length is 15 residues. V lost 6 bases, J lost 2 bases, and 13 bases lay in between. Germline lookup yields CDR1 MDHEN and CDR2 SYDVKM. The CDR3, as DNA: TGTGCCAGCAGCCTGGGGGGGCTCACTAATGAAAAACTGTTTTTT. It encodes CASSLGGLTNEKLFF.

This sequence joins TRBV27 and TRBJ2-7, with 7 nucleotides matching TRBD1. V was clipped by 4 bases and J by 4 bases; unmatched bases: 10. Germline CDR1 is MNHEY and CDR2 is SMNVEV (reference sequence). The CDR3 totals 15 residues. CDR3 in DNA: TGTGCCAGCAGTTCCTCTTGGACAGGTTATTACGAGCAGTACTTC. Encoded protein: CASSSSWTGYYEQYF.

The chain links TRBV29-1 to TRBJ2-7, with D perhaps TRBD2 (5 bases). Between the trimmed V and J ends, which lost 4 bases and 0 bases, there was a span of 10 bases. Germline assignment: CDR1 SQVTM and CDR2 ANQGSEA. CDR3 length equals 13 residues. CDR3: CSVGGQSSYEQYF. DNA of the CDR3: TGCAGCGTTGGAGGGCAGTCCTCCTACGAGCAGTACTTC.

The rearrangement uses TRBV7-9 and TRBJ1-5; no definite D call. The CDR3 runs to 13 residues. Trimming took 5 bases from V and 1 from J, leaving 6 bases between them. Germline assignment: CDR1 SEHNR and CDR2 FQNEAQ (reference sequence). CDR3 DNA: TGTGCCAGCAGCCCACTGAGCAATCAGCCCCAGCATTTT. It encodes CASSPLSNQPQHF.

V and J are TRBV15 and TRBJ2-5; no firm D call. Trimming took off 7 bases at V and 5 bases at J, with 14 bases between the two ends. Germline CDR1 is LNHNV and CDR2 is YYDKDF (reference sequence). The CDR3 sequence is 13 residues long. CDR3 in amino acids: CATTKAGLETQYF. The CDR3, as DNA: TGTGCCACCACAAAAGCAGGTCTGGAGACCCAGTACTTC.

This clone has just one count. V is TRBV5-1 and J is TRBJ2-3, with 7 bases that match TRBD2. After removal of 4 bases from V and 6 bases from J, the junction contained 5 bases not matched to a gene. Germline assignment: CDR1 SGHRS and CDR2 YFSETQ. CDR3 size: 13 residues. In DNA, the CDR3 is TGCGCCAGCAGCACTGGGGACTATGATACGCAGTATTTT. Its translation is CASSTGDYDTQYF.

The chain employs TRBV6-5 and TRBJ1-2; D may be TRBD1 (6 bases). This CDR3 is built from 15 residues. Deletions cut 9 bases from V and 1 base from J, with 18 bases between. Looked up from germline, CDR1 is MNHEY and CDR2 is SVGAGI. The CDR3 here is CASVAGAGSNYGYTF. In DNA, the CDR3 is TGTGCCAGTGTGGCGGGGGCAGGGAGTAACTATGGCTACACCTTC.

The rearrangement links TRBV24-1 to TRBJ1-1; 7 bases align to TRBD1. Germline CDR1 and CDR2: KGHDR and SFDVKD. The CDR3 is made up of 13 amino acids. The J segment lost 3 bases and the V segment lost 6 bases, leaving 3 bases of the junction unmatched. The CDR3 is CATSQGGYTEAFF. CDR3 in DNA: TGTGCCACCAGTCAGGGGGGATACACTGAAGCTTTCTTT.

This chain links TRBV24-1 with TRBJ2-3; unclear D gene. Germline CDR1 is KGHDR and CDR2 is SFDVKD. Trimming shortened V by 4 bases and J by 2 bases, and 12 bases separated the two germline ends. The CDR3 is 15 residues long. The CDR3 DNA reads as TGTGCCACCAGTGAATCCCTGGGCTACACAGATACGCAGTATTTT. Its translation is CATSESLGYTDTQYF.

This clone was recorded only once. The chain's CDR3 is CASRRVNEKLFF. The CDR3 nucleotides read TGTGCCAGCCGGAGAGTAAATGAAAAACTGTTTTTT. The rearrangement joins TRBV6-5 to TRBJ1-4; D call uncertain. Germline CDR1 MNHEY, CDR2 SVGAGI. The CDR3 is 12 residues long. V was cut by 8 bases and J by 5 bases, with 9 bases left in between.

The gene calls are TRBV2 and TRBJ1-1; 7 bases are a match to TRBD1. Trimming at V came to 2 bases and at J to 5 bases, leaving 2 bases not matched to a gene. CDR1 is SNHLY and CDR2 is FYNNEI in the germline V gene. The CDR3 totals 13 residues. The CDR3 loop is CASSEYRGTEAFF. CDR3 nucleotides: TGTGCCAGCAGTGAATACAGGGGAACTGAAGCTTTCTTT.

The rearrangement links TRBV14 to TRBJ1-1, with 9 positions matching TRBD1. The V and J ends lost 6 bases and 9 bases, in that order; junction bases with no gene match: 8. The CDR3 consists of 13 residues. Germline V gene data show CDR1 as SGHDN and CDR2 as FVKESK. Written as DNA, the CDR3 is TGTGCCAGCAGGGGACAGGGAGATTCTAAAGCTTTCTTT. As protein: CASRGQGDSKAFF.

This sequence joins TRBV7-9 and TRBJ1-1; 10 bases are shared with TRBD1. Looked up from germline, CDR1 is SEHNR and CDR2 is FQNEAQ (reference sequence). This CDR3 spans 15 amino acids. With V trimmed by 5 bases and J by 2 bases, 5 bases remained unmatched. DNA for the CDR3: TGTGCCAGCAGCACTGACAGGGGGCTAAACACTGAAGCTTTCTTT. This codes for CASSTDRGLNTEAFF.

The rearrangement links TRBV6-5 to TRBJ1-2; TRBD1 agrees at 7 bases. With 10 bases clipped from V and 2 bases from J, the junction kept 7 bases outside the gene matches. This CDR3 comprises 13 residues. Germline V gene lookup returns CDR1 MNHEY and CDR2 SVGAGI. Written as DNA, the CDR3 is TGTGCCACCTCAGGGGGTGGAAACTATGGCTACACCTTC. It specifies CATSGGGNYGYTF.

V gene TRBV28 combines with J gene TRBJ2-1, with 9 bases identical to TRBD2. Germline assignment: CDR1 MDHEN and CDR2 SYDVKM. J was trimmed by 1 base and V by 7 bases; bases with no gene match: 20. The CDR3 contains 20 residues. The CDR3 loop reads CASTTLGGLAGRGSYNEQFF. The CDR3, as DNA: TGTGCCAGCACTACCCTGGGCGGGCTAGCGGGACGGGGGTCCTACAATGAGCAGTTCTTC.

This sequence joins TRBV3-1 (or the pseudogene TRBV3-2) and TRBJ1-6; no firm D call. Germline V gives CDR1 LGHDT, CDR2 YNNKEL (reference sequence). The CDR3 totals 15 residues. Trimming removed 4 bases from V and 7 bases from J, with 14 bases in between. The CDR3 here is CASSPGILGNSPLHF. The CDR3 DNA sequence: TGTGCCAGCAGCCCCGGGATCCTAGGGAATTCACCCCTCCACTTT.